A selection of T cell receptor beta chains follows, all from one sample in a study of blood T cell repertoires in COVID-19. Sequencing was performed with immunoSEQ multiplex PCR; in TCRdb, only in-frame clones are kept and a portion is missing. The sample shows 210,000 or so clones, 86% of them seen only once. Specimen: peripheral blood. Receptors originate from a woman aged 45-60 years with acute or convalescent COVID-19. Each CDR3 is given with its conserved first and last residue. The order of the fields is J gene, V gene, clone size, D gene, CDR3 DNA, CDR3 protein. The D gene is left open where the match is weak. Not all rows give a size; the values are once, few, many and, for expanded clones, a class.

J gene: TRBJ1-3; V gene: TRBV2; clone size: .; D gene: .; CDR3 DNA: TGTGCCAGCACCATGACTCTCCTTTCTGGAAACACCATATATTTT; CDR3 protein: CASTMTLLSGNTIYF
J gene: TRBJ2-6; V gene: TRBV7-3; clone size: .; D gene: .; CDR3 DNA: TGTGCCAGCAGCTTGGCCGTGGGGCAAGCCGGGGCCAACGTCCTGACTTTC; CDR3 protein: CASSLAVGQAGANVLTF
J gene: TRBJ2-7; V gene: TRBV5-1; clone size: .; D gene: TRBD1; CDR3 DNA: TGCGCCAGCAGCTTCACCGGGACAGACTCCTACGAGCAGTACTTC; CDR3 protein: CASSFTGTDSYEQYF
J gene: TRBJ2-3; V gene: TRBV10-3; clone size: .; D gene: TRBD2; CDR3 DNA: TGTGCCATCAGTGAGTCTCCCAGCGGGGGGATCATATTCACAGATACGCAGTATTTT; CDR3 protein: CAISESPSGGIIFTDTQYF
J gene: TRBJ2-1; V gene: TRBV5-4; clone size: .; D gene: .; CDR3 DNA: TGTGCCAGCAGCCCCTGGACACCACCCAATGAGCAGTTCTTC; CDR3 protein: CASSPWTPPNEQFF
J gene: TRBJ1-5; V gene: TRBV2; clone size: .; D gene: .; CDR3 DNA: TGTGCCAGCAGTGGCCCCGCGCCGGATCAGCCCCAGCATTTT; CDR3 protein: CASSGPAPDQPQHF
J gene: TRBJ2-3; V gene: TRBV2; clone size: .; D gene: TRBD2; CDR3 DNA: TGTGCCAGCATGCCGGGACTAGGAGGCACAGATACGCAGTATTTT; CDR3 protein: CASMPGLGGTDTQYF
J gene: TRBJ1-1; V gene: TRBV10-3; clone size: once; D gene: TRBD1; CDR3 DNA: TGTGCCATCAGTGAGGGGACAGGCAAAAAAGAGGACACTGAAGCTTTCTTT; CDR3 protein: CAISEGTGKKEDTEAFF
J gene: TRBJ1-3; V gene: TRBV7-6; clone size: few; D gene: TRBD1; CDR3 DNA: TGTGCCAGCAGCTCTACGACAGGGAATGGAAACACCATATATTTT; CDR3 protein: CASSSTTGNGNTIYF
J gene: TRBJ1-4; V gene: TRBV30; clone size: .; D gene: .; CDR3 DNA: TGTGCCTGGACCAGGCCCGAAACTAATGAAAAACTGTTTTTT; CDR3 protein: CAWTRPETNEKLFF